This TCR beta chain stems from a study of graft-versus-host responses after intestinal transplantation. A single count supports this clone. No antigen is known for it. The repertoire was sequenced with immunoSEQ multiplex PCR; TCRdb's copy has only in-frame clones and lacks some. The sample carries roughly 110,000 clones, roughly 89% recorded once. With 5 bases clipped from V and 0 bases from J, the junction kept 7 bases outside the gene matches. The CDR3 consists of 15 residues. CDR1 ENHRY and CDR2 SYGVKD come from the germline V gene. The V and J genes are TRBV10-3 and TRBJ2-7; 7 nucleotides agree with TRBD1. The material was unstimulated CD4+ T cells sorted from spleen or lymph node cells, obtained before transplant. The receptor comes from a human donor who was the organ donor for an intestinal transplant. The CDR3 loop reads CAISPQGTLSYEQYF. The DNA for the CDR3 is TGTGCCATCAGTCCACAGGGGACCCTCTCCTACGAGCAGTACTTC.